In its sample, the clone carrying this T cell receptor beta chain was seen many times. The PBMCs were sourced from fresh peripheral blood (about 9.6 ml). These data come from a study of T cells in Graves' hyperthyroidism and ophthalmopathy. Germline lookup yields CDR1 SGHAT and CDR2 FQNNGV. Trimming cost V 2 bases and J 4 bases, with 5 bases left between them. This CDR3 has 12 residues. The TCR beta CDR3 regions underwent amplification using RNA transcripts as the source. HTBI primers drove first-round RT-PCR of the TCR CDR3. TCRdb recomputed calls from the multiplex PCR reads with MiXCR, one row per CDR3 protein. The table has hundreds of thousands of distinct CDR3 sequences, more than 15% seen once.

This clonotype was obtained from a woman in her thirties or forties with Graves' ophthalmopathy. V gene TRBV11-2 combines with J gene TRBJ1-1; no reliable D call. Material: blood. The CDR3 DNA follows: TGTGCCAGCAGCTTAACTTTCACTGAAGCTTTCTTT. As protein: CASSLTFTEAFF.